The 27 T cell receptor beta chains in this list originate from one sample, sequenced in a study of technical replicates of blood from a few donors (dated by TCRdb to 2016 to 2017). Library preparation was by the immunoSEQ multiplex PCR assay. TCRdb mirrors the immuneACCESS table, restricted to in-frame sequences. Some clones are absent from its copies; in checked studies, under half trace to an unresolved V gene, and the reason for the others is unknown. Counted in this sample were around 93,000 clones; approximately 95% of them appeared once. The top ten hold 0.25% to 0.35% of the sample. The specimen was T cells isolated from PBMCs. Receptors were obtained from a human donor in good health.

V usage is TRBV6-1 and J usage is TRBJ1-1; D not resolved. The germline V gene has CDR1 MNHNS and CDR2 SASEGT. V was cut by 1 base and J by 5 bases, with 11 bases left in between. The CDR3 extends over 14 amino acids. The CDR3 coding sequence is TGTGCCAGCAGTGAAGTAACAGTTGGGACTGAAGCTTTCTTT. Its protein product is CASSEVTVGTEAFF.

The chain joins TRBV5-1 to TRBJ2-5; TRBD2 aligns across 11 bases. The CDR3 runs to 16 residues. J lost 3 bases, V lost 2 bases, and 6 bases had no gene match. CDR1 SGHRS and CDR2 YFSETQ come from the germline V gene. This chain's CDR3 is CASSFGSGRGEETQYF. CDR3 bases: TGCGCCAGCAGCTTCGGTAGCGGGAGGGGGGAAGAGACCCAGTACTTC.

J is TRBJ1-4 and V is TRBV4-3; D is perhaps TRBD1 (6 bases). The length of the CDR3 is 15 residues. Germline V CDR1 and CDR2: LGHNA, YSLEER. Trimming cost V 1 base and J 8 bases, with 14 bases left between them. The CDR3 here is CASSQVYREWEKLFF. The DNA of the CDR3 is TGCGCCAGCAGCCAAGTATACAGGGAATGGGAAAAACTGTTTTTT.

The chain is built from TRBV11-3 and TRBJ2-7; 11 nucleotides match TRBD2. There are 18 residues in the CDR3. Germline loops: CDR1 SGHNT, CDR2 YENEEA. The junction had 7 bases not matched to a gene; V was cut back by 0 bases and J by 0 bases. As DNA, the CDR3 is TGTGCCAGCAGCTTAGAAGGGACTAGCGGACTGAGCTCCTACGAGCAGTACTTC. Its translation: CASSLEGTSGLSSYEQYF. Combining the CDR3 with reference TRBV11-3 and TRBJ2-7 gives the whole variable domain EAGVVQSPRYKIIEKKQPVAFWCNPISGHNTLYWYLQNLGQGPELLIRYENEEAVDDSQLPKDRFSAERLKGVDSTLKIQPAELGDSAVYLCASSLEGTSGLSSYEQYFGPGTRLTVT.

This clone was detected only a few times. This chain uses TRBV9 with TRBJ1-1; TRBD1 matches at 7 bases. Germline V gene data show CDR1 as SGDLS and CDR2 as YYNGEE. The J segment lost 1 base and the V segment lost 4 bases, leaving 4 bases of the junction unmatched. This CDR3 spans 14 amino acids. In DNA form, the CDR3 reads TGTGCCAGCAGCCTACAGGGGCAGAACACTGAAGCTTTCTTT. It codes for CASSLQGQNTEAFF.

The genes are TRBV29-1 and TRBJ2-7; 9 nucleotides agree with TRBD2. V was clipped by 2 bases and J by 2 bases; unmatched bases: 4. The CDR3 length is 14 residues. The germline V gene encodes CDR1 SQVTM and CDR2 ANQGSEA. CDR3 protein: CSVENPSGTYEQYF. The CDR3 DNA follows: TGCAGCGTTGAAAACCCTAGCGGGACCTACGAGCAGTACTTC.

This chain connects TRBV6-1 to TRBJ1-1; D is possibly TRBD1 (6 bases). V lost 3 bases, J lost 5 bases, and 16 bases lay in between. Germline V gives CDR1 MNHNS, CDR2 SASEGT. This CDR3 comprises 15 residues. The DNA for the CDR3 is TGTGCCAGCAGTGAGGGGGGGGGCGGTGGGACTGAAGCTTTCTTT. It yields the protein CASSEGGGGGTEAFF.

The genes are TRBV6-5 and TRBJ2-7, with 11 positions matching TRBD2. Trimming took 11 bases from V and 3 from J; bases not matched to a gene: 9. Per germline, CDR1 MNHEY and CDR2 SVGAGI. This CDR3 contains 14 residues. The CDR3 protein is CAGPGLAEFYEQYF. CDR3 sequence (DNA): TGTGCCGGTCCGGGACTAGCGGAGTTCTACGAGCAGTACTTC.

In DNA, the CDR3 is TGTGCCAGCAGTTACCTTCTAGCTAACACCGGGGAGCTGTTTTTT. Its protein product is CASSYLLANTGELFF. V gene TRBV6-6 combines with J gene TRBJ2-2; perhaps TRBD2 as D (5 bases). The CDR3 has 15 amino acids. The germline V gene has CDR1 MNHNY and CDR2 SVGAGI (reference sequence). Trimming took off 2 bases at V and 2 bases at J, with 9 bases between the two ends.

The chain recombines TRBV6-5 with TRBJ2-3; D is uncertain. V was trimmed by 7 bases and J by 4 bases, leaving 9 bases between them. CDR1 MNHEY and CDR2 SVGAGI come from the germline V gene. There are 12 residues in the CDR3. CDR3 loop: CASMRTPDTQYF. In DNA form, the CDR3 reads TGTGCCAGCATGAGAACCCCAGATACGCAGTATTTT.

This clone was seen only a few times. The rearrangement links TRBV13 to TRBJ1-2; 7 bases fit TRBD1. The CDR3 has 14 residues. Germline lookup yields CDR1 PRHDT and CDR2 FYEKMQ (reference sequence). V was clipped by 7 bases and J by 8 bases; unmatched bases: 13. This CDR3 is CASTLRQGMGGYTF. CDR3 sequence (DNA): TGTGCCAGCACCCTGAGACAGGGAATGGGCGGCTACACCTTC.

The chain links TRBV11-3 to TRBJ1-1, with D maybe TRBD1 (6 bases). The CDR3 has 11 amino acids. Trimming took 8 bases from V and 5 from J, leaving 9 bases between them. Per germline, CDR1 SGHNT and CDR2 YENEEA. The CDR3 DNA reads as TGTGCCAGCGCAGGGGCAACTGAAGCTTTCTTT. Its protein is CASAGATEAFF.

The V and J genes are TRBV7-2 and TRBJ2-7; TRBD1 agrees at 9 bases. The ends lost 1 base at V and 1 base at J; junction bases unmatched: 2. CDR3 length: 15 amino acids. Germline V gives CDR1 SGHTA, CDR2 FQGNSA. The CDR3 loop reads CASSLGGQGSYEQYF. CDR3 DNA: TGTGCCAGCAGCTTAGGGGGACAGGGTTCCTACGAGCAGTACTTC.

As DNA, the CDR3 is TGTGCCACCAGCAGAGATACAGGGCCATACGAGCAGTACTTC. This codes for CATSRDTGPYEQYF. The J gene is TRBJ2-7, the V gene TRBV15; D perhaps matches TRBD1 (6 bases). Per the germline V gene, CDR1 is LNHNV and CDR2 is YYDKDF (reference sequence). The CDR3 is 14 amino acids. Trimming took 0 bases from V and 4 from J, leaving 10 bases between them.

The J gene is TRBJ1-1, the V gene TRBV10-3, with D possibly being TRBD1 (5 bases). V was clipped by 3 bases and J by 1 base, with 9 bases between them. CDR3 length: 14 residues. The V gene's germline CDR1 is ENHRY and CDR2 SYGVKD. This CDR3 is CAISDGRENTEAFF. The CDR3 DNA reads TGTGCCATCAGTGACGGCAGGGAGAACACTGAAGCTTTCTTT.

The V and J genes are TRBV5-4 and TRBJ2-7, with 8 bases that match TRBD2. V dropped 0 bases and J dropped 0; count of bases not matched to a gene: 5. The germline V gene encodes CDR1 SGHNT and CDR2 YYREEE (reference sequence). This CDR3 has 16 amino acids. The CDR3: CASSLGVAGSSYEQYF. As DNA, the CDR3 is TGTGCCAGCAGCTTGGGGGTAGCGGGAAGCTCCTACGAGCAGTACTTC.

CDR3 DNA: TGTGCCAGCAGCGTTACAGGGGCCGTTGAAGCTTTCTTT. This codes for CASSVTGAVEAFF. This chain joins TRBV7-8 and TRBJ1-1; 7 bases line up with TRBD1. Trimming took 5 bases from V and 7 from J; bases not matched to a gene: 7. Germline V gene data show CDR1 as SGHVS and CDR2 as FQNEAQ. The CDR3 sequence is 13 residues long.

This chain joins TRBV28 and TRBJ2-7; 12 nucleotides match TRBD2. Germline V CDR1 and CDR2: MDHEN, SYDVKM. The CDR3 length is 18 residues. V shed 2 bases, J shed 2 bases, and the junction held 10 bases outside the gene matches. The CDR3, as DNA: TGTGCCAGCAGTTTAGGGCGATGGACTAGCGGGAATGCCTACGAGCAGTACTTC. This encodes CASSLGRWTSGNAYEQYF.

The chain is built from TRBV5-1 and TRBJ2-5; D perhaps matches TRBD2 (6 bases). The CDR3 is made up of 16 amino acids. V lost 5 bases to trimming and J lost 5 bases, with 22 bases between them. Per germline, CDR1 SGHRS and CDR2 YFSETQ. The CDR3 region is CASRSGEYYNRETQYF. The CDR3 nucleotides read TGCGCCAGCAGATCGGGGGAGTACTATAATAGGGAGACCCAGTACTTC.

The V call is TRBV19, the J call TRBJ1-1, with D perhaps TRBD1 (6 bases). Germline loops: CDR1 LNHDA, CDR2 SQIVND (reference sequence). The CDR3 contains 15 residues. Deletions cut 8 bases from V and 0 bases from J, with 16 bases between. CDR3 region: CASGGALDLNTEAFF. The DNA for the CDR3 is TGTGCCAGTGGGGGGGCCCTTGACCTGAACACTGAAGCTTTCTTT. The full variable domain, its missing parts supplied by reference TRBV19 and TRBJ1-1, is DGGITQSPKYLFRKEGQNVTLSCEQNLNHDAMYWYRQDPGQGLRLIYYSQIVNDFQKGDIAEGYSVSREKKESFPLTVTSAQKNPTAFYLCASGGALDLNTEAFFGQGTRLTVV.

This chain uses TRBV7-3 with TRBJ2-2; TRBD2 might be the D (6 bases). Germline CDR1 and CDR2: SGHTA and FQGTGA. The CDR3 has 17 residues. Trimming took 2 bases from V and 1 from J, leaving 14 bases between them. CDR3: CASSLLGGSLNTGELFF. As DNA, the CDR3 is TGTGCCAGCAGCTTATTAGGAGGGAGCCTGAACACCGGGGAGCTGTTTTTT.

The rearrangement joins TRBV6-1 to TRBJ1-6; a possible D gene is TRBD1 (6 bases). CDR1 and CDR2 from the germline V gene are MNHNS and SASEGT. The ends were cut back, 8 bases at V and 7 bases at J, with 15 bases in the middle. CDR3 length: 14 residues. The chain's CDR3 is CASSLTGINSPLHF. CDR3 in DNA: TGTGCCAGCTCGTTAACAGGGATCAATTCACCCCTCCACTTT.

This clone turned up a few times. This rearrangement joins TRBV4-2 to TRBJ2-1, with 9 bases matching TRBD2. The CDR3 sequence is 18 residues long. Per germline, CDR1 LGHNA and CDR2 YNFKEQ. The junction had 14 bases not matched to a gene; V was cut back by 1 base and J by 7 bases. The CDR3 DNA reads TGTGCCAGCAGCCAAGGCGACACTAGCGGGTTTATTGGGAATGAGCAGTTCTTC. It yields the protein CASSQGDTSGFIGNEQFF.

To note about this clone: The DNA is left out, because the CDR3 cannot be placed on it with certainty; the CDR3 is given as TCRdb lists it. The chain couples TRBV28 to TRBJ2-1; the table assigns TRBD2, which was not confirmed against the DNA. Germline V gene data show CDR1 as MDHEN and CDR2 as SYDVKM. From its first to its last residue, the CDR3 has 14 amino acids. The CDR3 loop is CASILDLAAPEQFF.

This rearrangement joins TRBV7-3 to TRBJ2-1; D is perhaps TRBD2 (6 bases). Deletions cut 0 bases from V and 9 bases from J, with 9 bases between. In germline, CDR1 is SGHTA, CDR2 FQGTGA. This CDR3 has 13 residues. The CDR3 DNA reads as TGTGCCAGCAGCTTAACACTAGCCAGTGAGCAGTTCTTC. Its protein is CASSLTLASEQFF.

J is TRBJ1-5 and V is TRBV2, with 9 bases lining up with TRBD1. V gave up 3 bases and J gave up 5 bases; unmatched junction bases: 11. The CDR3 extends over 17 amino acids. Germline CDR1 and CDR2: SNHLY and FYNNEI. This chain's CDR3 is CASSDSDRGGRYQPQHF. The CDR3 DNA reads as TGTGCCAGCAGTGATTCGGACAGGGGCGGTCGCTATCAGCCCCAGCATTTT.

Written as DNA, the CDR3 is TGTGCCAGCAGCCCCAGCGCGATAACCTACGAGCAGTACTTC. Encoded protein: CASSPSAITYEQYF. The chain recombines TRBV6-5 with TRBJ2-7; unclear D gene. CDR1 and CDR2 from the germline V gene are MNHEY and SVGAGI. The CDR3 runs 14 residues. The V gene lost 6 bases and the J gene lost 2 bases, with 14 bases spanning the gap.